A selection of T cell receptor beta chains follows, all from one sample in a study of T cell responses to AZD1222 COVID-19 vaccine. The method was immunoSEQ multiplex PCR; TCRdb's version includes in-frame clones alone and lacks a portion of them. The data show under 150,000 clones, about 88% seen once. Source: peripheral blood, taken on day 0 of MenACWY control vaccination. The receptors derive from an adult in good health. CDR3s include the opening cysteine and the closing phenylalanine or tryptophan. The D gene is left open where the match is weak. Part of the rows lack a size; the others show once, few, many or a class for expanded clones.

TRBV15,TRBJ2-2,NA,NA,TGTGCCACCAGCAGTGGACAAGGGTCCACCGGGGAGCTGTTTTTT,CATSSGQGSTGELFF
TRBV30,TRBJ2-7,NA,NA,TGTGCCTGGAGTGTAACCTACGAGCAGTACTTC,CAWSVTYEQYF
TRBV5-1,TRBJ1-1,NA,NA,TGCGCCAGCAGCTTGGGTGGGCGGGCTTTCTTT,CASSLGGRAFF
TRBV25-1,TRBJ1-3,NA,NA,TGTGCCAGCAGTATGGCGAGACAGGACTCTGGAAACACCATATATTTT,CASSMARQDSGNTIYF
TRBV2,TRBJ2-2,NA,NA,TGTGCCAGCAGTGATGGGACGGACACCGGGGAGCTGTTTTTT,CASSDGTDTGELFF
TRBV30,TRBJ2-1,TRBD2,NA,TGTGCCTGGAGTAGCTTAGCGGGAGAAAAGTTCTTC,CAWSSLAGEKFF
TRBV3-1/TRBV3-2,TRBJ1-2,NA,NA,TGTGCCAGCAGCCAAGTTGGGGGGTTGAGCTATGGCTACACCTTC,CASSQVGGLSYGYTF
TRBV28,TRBJ1-3,TRBD1,NA,TGTGCCAGCAGTTTATACAGGGGTGGAAACACCATATATTTT,CASSLYRGGNTIYF
TRBV20-1,TRBJ1-2,TRBD1,NA,TGCAGTGCTAGTGGGACAGGGGCGGGTGCTGGCTACACCTTC,CSASGTGAGAGYTF
TRBV11-2,TRBJ2-5,TRBD1,once,TGTGCCAGCAGCCCACAGGGGGTACTTCCCAAGACCCAGTACTTC,CASSPQGVLPKTQYF
TRBV12-3/TRBV12-4,TRBJ1-1,NA,NA,TGTGCCAGCAGTAACACTGAAGCTTTCTTT,CASSNTEAFF
TRBV6-5,TRBJ1-1,NA,NA,TGTGCCAGCAGTTATCAGGACCCTGTGGGGAACACTGAAGCTTTCTTT,CASSYQDPVGNTEAFF
TRBV5-4,TRBJ2-3,TRBD2,NA,TGTGCCAGCAGCCCGGGGGGACTAGCGGGAGGCACAGATACGCAGTATTTT,CASSPGGLAGGTDTQYF
TRBV28,TRBJ2-1,NA,NA,TGTGCCAGCAGCGGGGTGGGGCGAAATGAGCAGTTCTTC,CASSGVGRNEQFF
TRBV5-1,TRBJ1-6,NA,NA,TGCGCCAGCAGCGAAGGGAATTCACCCCTCCACTTT,CASSEGNSPLHF
TRBV19,TRBJ2-2,NA,once,TGTGCCACCTCAGGAATACAGCACGCCGGGGAGCTGTTTTTT,CATSGIQHAGELFF
TRBV28,TRBJ2-2,TRBD1,NA,TGTGCCAGCACTCGACAGGGTTTAAACACCGGGGAGCTGTTTTTT,CASTRQGLNTGELFF
TRBV4-1,TRBJ1-1,NA,NA,TGCGCCAGCAGCCAGAACAGGGTCCCTGAAGCTTTCTTT,CASSQNRVPEAFF
TRBV7-9,TRBJ1-2,TRBD1,NA,TGTGCCAGCAGCCCTCAGGGGGCTGTTGTCTATGGCTACACCTTC,CASSPQGAVVYGYTF
TRBV18,TRBJ1-2,NA,once,TGTGCCAGCTCACCTATGGCGGAACTTAACTATGGCTACACCTTC,CASSPMAELNYGYTF
TRBV18,TRBJ1-1,NA,NA,TGTGCCAGCTCACGCAACAGGGAAGTGGACACTGAAGCTTTCTTT,CASSRNREVDTEAFF
TRBV6-4,TRBJ2-1,NA,NA,TGTGCCAGCAGTGGCCTTCCGGGGACGTCAAATGAGCAGTTCTTC,CASSGLPGTSNEQFF
TRBV27,TRBJ2-7,NA,NA,TGTGCCAGCAGTAGGACCCAGGTGAGCTCCTACGAGCAGTACTTC,CASSRTQVSSYEQYF
TRBV7-2,TRBJ1-2,NA,NA,TGTGCCAGCAGCATGGACATTGGCTATGGCTACACCTTC,CASSMDIGYGYTF
TRBV7-3,TRBJ1-6,NA,NA,TGTGCCAGCAGCTTGGGTGGGAGTTCACCCCTCCACTTT,CASSLGGSSPLHF
TRBV5-1,TRBJ1-2,TRBD1,NA,TGCGCCAGCAGCCCTACAGGGGATGCGGCGCGGGGCTACACCTTC,CASSPTGDAARGYTF
TRBV19,TRBJ1-3,TRBD1,NA,TGTGCCAGTAGTACTCCGACAGGGCCAGGAAACACCATATATTTT,CASSTPTGPGNTIYF
TRBV7-9,TRBJ2-5,NA,NA,TGTGCCAGCAGCTTAATTGAGGAGACCCAGTACTTC,CASSLIEETQYF
TRBV5-4,TRBJ2-1,NA,NA,TGTGCCAGCAGCCGGTGGGGGGCGGGTTCCTACAATGAGCAGTTCTTC,CASSRWGAGSYNEQFF
TRBV5-6,TRBJ2-5,TRBD2,NA,TGTGCCAGCAGCTTCCGGCTAGCGGGATCAGAGACCCAGTACTTC,CASSFRLAGSETQYF
TRBV7-9,TRBJ1-5,TRBD1,NA,TGTGCCAGCAGCTTAGGGGACAGGGGGCGAGACCAGCCCCAGCATTTT,CASSLGDRGRDQPQHF
TRBV27,TRBJ1-5,NA,few,TGTGCCAGCAGTTTATCGCCTCAGGGCGTCGGGTTCAATCAGCCCCAGCATTTT,CASSLSPQGVGFNQPQHF
TRBV5-1,TRBJ2-7,TRBD1,NA,TGCGCCAGCAGCTTAGAGGGGGCGGGCTACGAGCAGTACTTC,CASSLEGAGYEQYF
TRBV18,TRBJ2-7,NA,NA,TGTGCCAGCTCACCAACGGCAGATTCCTACGAGCAGTACTTC,CASSPTADSYEQYF
TRBV7-2,TRBJ2-3,NA,NA,TGTGCCAGCACTTTCCGGGGGAGCACAGATACGCAGTATTTT,CASTFRGSTDTQYF
TRBV6-5,TRBJ2-5,NA,NA,TGTGCCAGCAGTTACTCATCGGGGCTCAGGGAGACCCAGTACTTC,CASSYSSGLRETQYF
TRBV11-2,TRBJ2-2,NA,NA,TGTGCCAGCAGCCACCCGGGACCAGCTGGGGAGCTGTTTTTT,CASSHPGPAGELFF
TRBV6-5,TRBJ2-3,TRBD2,NA,TGTGCCAGCAGATCCAGCGGGAGGACAGATACGCAGTATTTT,CASRSSGRTDTQYF
TRBV3-1/TRBV3-2,TRBJ2-2,NA,NA,TGTGCCAGCAGACGTGGACAAGATGGGGGGGAGCTGTTTTTT,CASRRGQDGGELFF
TRBV15,TRBJ2-1,NA,NA,TGTGCCACCAGCAGACTCCAGCGACGTAAACTATGGGATGAGCAGTTCTTC,CATSRLQRRKLWDEQFF
TRBV5-4,TRBJ2-6,NA,NA,TGTGCCAGCAGCGCTCAACAGGCGTCTGGGGCCAACGTCCTGACTTTC,CASSAQQASGANVLTF
TRBV19,TRBJ1-6,NA,once,TGTGCCAGTAGCATCCGGGTTAGTGGATCACCCCTCCACTTT,CASSIRVSGSPLHF
TRBV5-4,TRBJ1-2,NA,NA,TGTGCCAGCAGCGGCTCCGGACCGGGGAAGGGCGGCTACACCTTC,CASSGSGPGKGGYTF
TRBV25-1,TRBJ2-2,TRBD2,NA,TGTGCCAGCAGTGGAGCGGGGACTAGCGGACTTTTGGAGCTGTTTTTT,CASSGAGTSGLLELFF
TRBV12-3/TRBV12-4,TRBJ2-7,NA,NA,TGTGCCAGCAGGCTTGGGGCTGGCAACGAGCAGTACTTC,CASRLGAGNEQYF
TRBV24-1,TRBJ2-3,NA,NA,TGTGCCACCAGTGTAAAAGATACGCAGTATTTT,CATSVKDTQYF
TRBV15,TRBJ2-7,NA,NA,TGTGCCACCAGCGATGAAGGCTCCTACGAGCAGTACTTC,CATSDEGSYEQYF
TRBV7-9,TRBJ2-1,NA,NA,TGTGCCAGCAGCTCTACTGACCACTCCTACAATGAGCAGTTCTTC,CASSSTDHSYNEQFF
TRBV29-1,TRBJ1-2,NA,NA,TGCAGCGTTGCGGAAGGGTCCTCTCCGGAGGGCTACACCTTC,CSVAEGSSPEGYTF
TRBV28,TRBJ1-1,NA,once,TGTGCCAGCAGTAACCTCTGGGGCAGGGGGAACACTGAAGCTTTCTTT,CASSNLWGRGNTEAFF
TRBV11-3,TRBJ2-1,TRBD1,NA,TGTGCCAGCAGTTCGGAACAGGGGGGCTTTATGAATGAGCAGTTCTTC,CASSSEQGGFMNEQFF
TRBV5-4,TRBJ2-7,TRBD1,NA,TGTGCCAGCAGCTTTGACAGGGCTCCATACGAGCAGTACTTC,CASSFDRAPYEQYF
TRBV6-5,TRBJ2-2,TRBD2,NA,TGTGCCAGCATGGGCGGGAGTAGCACCGGGGAGCTGTTTTTT,CASMGGSSTGELFF
TRBV19,TRBJ1-1,NA,once,TGTGCCAGTAGAGGACTCCCGAACACTGAAGCTTTCTTT,CASRGLPNTEAFF
TRBV29-1,TRBJ1-1,NA,NA,TGCAGCGTTGGGGCCTCCACTGAAGCTTTCTTT,CSVGASTEAFF
TRBV3-1/TRBV3-2,TRBJ2-7,NA,NA,TGTGCCAGCAGCCAAGGGGTTTACCACGAGCAGTACTTC,CASSQGVYHEQYF
TRBV9,TRBJ2-1,TRBD2,NA,TGTGCCAGCAGCCCCGGCGGGGGCTCCTACAATGAGCAGTTCTTC,CASSPGGGSYNEQFF
TRBV15,TRBJ2-5,NA,NA,TGTGCCACCAGCAGAGATTTGGAGACCCAGTACTTC,CATSRDLETQYF
TRBV6-2/TRBV6-3,TRBJ1-6,NA,NA,TGTGCCAGCAGTTACCTGGGACGGCGAGATTCACCCCTCCACTTT,CASSYLGRRDSPLHF